One T cell receptor (beta chain) is described in this entry. The V end was cut by 2 bases, the J end by 6 bases, with 1 base between. The CDR3 length is 11 residues. Germline V gene data show CDR1 as SEHNR and CDR2 as FQNEAQ (reference sequence). The sample is drawn from a study of CD8 T cells in Susac syndrome. Random hexamers served to reverse transcribe about 0.5 to 1 ug RNA. Using its own MiXCR run on the immunoSEQ multiplex PCR reads, TCRdb lists one record per CDR3 protein. Found here are roughly 150,000 distinct CDR3 sequences, over 85% of them singletons; the top ten hold just over 0.2%. The study used treatment-naive patients who had stable or active relapsing-remitting disease as multiple sclerosis controls.

The J gene is TRBJ2-2, the V gene TRBV7-9; no definite D call. The sample was CD8+ T cells from PBMCs. This clonotype was sampled from a human donor with multiple sclerosis. CDR3 coding DNA: TGTGCCAGCAGCTTACCCGGGGAGCTGTTTTTT. This gives the protein CASSLPGELFF. The complete variable domain, with remaining parts taken from reference TRBV7-9 and TRBJ2-2, reads DTGVSQNPRHKITKRGQNVTFRCDPISEHNRLYWYRQTLGQGPEFLTYFQNEAQLEKSRLLSDRFSAERPKGSFSTLEIQRTEQGDSAMYLCASSLPGELFFGEGSRLTVL.